This T cell receptor beta chain was sequenced in a study of cytomegalovirus exposure and HLA in healthy donors. Whole-study results and caveats: Most TCR sequences proved rare, with some public TCRs found in many donors. The investigators catalogued 160 or so TCR beta chains as cytomegalovirus-associated. In vitro experiments confirmed that a few CMV-associated chains were specific for CMV antigens.

TCRdb's copy holds only in-frame clones and misses some; the assay was immunoSEQ multiplex PCR. Counted here are more than 150,000 clones, more than 75% occurring once; the ten biggest clones make up 2.5% to 3%. From the roughly 110-subject validation cohort, which was separate from the roughly 620-subject first cohort, the donors were drawn. Trimming took off 1 base at V and 5 bases at J, with 8 bases between the two ends. CDR1 is SEHNR and CDR2 is FQNEAQ in the germline V gene (reference sequence). The CDR3 length is 13 residues. Remarks on this clone: As yet, its antigen is unknown.

What was sequenced was PBMCs. The chain links TRBV7-9 to TRBJ1-2; no clear D. The TCR originated in a man aged 18 to 29 in good health and CMV-seronegative. CDR3 nucleotides: TGTGCCAGCAGCTTAGATAGTCATTATGGCTACACCTTC. This gives the protein CASSLDSHYGYTF.